Below, one T cell receptor (beta chain) is given with its context. These data originate in a study of neoadjuvant nivolumab and ipilimumab in lung cancer. CDR1 and CDR2 (germline): SGHRS, YFSETQ. Trimming cost V 2 bases and J 1 base, with 8 bases left between them. This CDR3 spans 14 amino acids. TCRdb's copy holds only in-frame clones and misses some; the assay was immunoSEQ multiplex PCR. This table has 25,000 to 30,000 clones, more than 75% appearing once. This sequence joins TRBV5-1 and TRBJ2-3; D may be TRBD1 (6 bases). The sequence was obtained from an adult with non-small cell lung cancer. The sample here was tumor tissue, taken after neoadjuvant nivolumab, alone or with ipilimumab, at or shortly before surgery. CDR3 region: CASSLRTGTDTQYF. The CDR3 coding sequence is TGCGCCAGCAGCTTAAGGACAGGCACAGATACGCAGTATTTT.